This T cell receptor beta chain was profiled in a study of blood T cell repertoires in COVID-19. Study-wide background: The United States, Italy and Spain were the sources of the acute and convalescent COVID-19 samples. T cells, B-cell-depleted T cells, or PBMCs supplied cDNA or gDNA.

The V end lost 3 bases, the J end lost 6 bases, and 17 bases lay between the germline ends. Germline V gene data show CDR1 as MNHNS and CDR2 as SASEGT. The CDR3 is 15 residues long. Under the authors' procedure: Reference gene primers were amplified, and this amplification served to estimate nucleated cell counts. Profiled with immunoSEQ multiplex PCR; TCRdb holds only in-frame clones, not every one. The V and J calls and the clone size are those of that table, but D and trimming were determined from the DNA. Of fewer than 35,000 clones detected, 90% to 95% appear once; the ten largest clones hold more than 8%.

The chain recombines TRBV6-1 with TRBJ2-5; D possibly corresponds to TRBD1 (6 bases). The sample was peripheral blood. This sequence originates from a human donor with active COVID-19. The donor label of this sample is uncertain. The CDR3 region has the DNA TGTGCCAGCAGTGACACGGGACAACCTCCCAAGACCCAGTACTTC. Protein: CASSDTGQPPKTQYF.